This TCR beta chain was obtained from a study of blood T cells in healthy people across ages. As for the study in general: Roughly one uniquely barcoded beta molecule per two T cells was captured.

In terms of origin and age, donors were healthy Caucasian individuals from Russia aged about 6 to 90. Each sample provided at least 6 micrograms of extracted total RNA. V lost 0 bases and J 2 bases, leaving 7 bases between the germline ends. Germline lookup yields CDR1 LGHNA and CDR2 YNFKEQ. The CDR3 runs 14 residues. Sample-barcoded 5' priming and a J-beta primer mix drove a second PCR of about 6 to 12 cycles. TCRdb independently ran MiXCR on the 5' RACE reads; one entry per CDR3 protein. The table includes over 1.5 million distinct CDR3 sequences, 49% detected once. On this clonotype itself: The antigen is not known.

Study observations and caveats: Compared with aged donors, long-lived donors showed fewer expanded clones, suggesting selection.

The sequencing sample was made of blood. This TCR was recovered from a woman in her thirties or forties in good health. This chain uses TRBV4-2 with TRBJ1-1; D gene ambiguous. CDR3: CASSQDDGNTEAFF. The CDR3 bases are TGTGCCAGCAGCCAAGATGATGGTAACACTGAAGCTTTCTTT.